This T cell receptor (delta chain) appears in the sequencing data of a study of delta chains in infants with herpesvirus infections (dated by TCRdb to the early 2020s). With regard to the full study: From birth, the study prospectively followed a Ugandan infant birth cohort to characterize gammadelta T cell responses to primary cytomegalovirus (CMV) infection. Infant blood samples were grouped into approximate age categories of 1.5, 4, 8 and 12 months. Using PBMC, gammadelta TCRs were sequenced for 15 to 20 CMV-infected infants, one of whom was congenitally infected, and for several CMV-uninfected infants who had enough sample available. In infants who were infected with CMV after birth, the study searched for a public fetal Vdelta1/Vgamma8 gammadelta TCR clonotype. The previously published Belgian fetal and cord blood gammadelta TCR data were not generated in this cohort and were added only for comparison.

A note on this clone: It lacks a known antigen. It has no much larger one-base neighbor in the sample; base qualities were not kept.

Library preparation employed RT-PCR. TCR cDNA was generated by reverse transcription of PBMC RNA with SuperScript II and gamma-chain- and delta-chain-specific primers. cDNA was purified with AMPure XP beads, amplified, and indexed with Illumina adapters using the Nextera XT Index Kit. An Illumina MiSeq with a V2 300-cycle kit was used to sequence the gammadelta TCR libraries. Turning to the authors' computational methods: Using MiXCR v2.1.12, CDR3 sequences were assembled, and reads were mapped onto D, J and V genes obtained from GenBank. Repertoire analyses of the CDR3 clonotypes were performed with VDJtools v1.2.1. For TCRdb, the public reads were processed anew by CATT, and duplicate DNA sequences were folded into one row. TCRdb, not the authors, supplied the V and J calls. Recorded for this sample are about 1,500 delta-chain clones; about a third of them occurred a single time. The ten largest make up over 7% of the sample.

Here is what the overall study found, with its caveats: Within Vdelta1 cells, the frequency of the public clonotype appeared to be inversely correlated with age at infection and to decay rapidly, seemingly not persisting past roughly two months. The public clonotype was found only at the first time point after infection and was absent in uninfected infants and in those infected after 120 days. In CMV-uninfected infants, the public clonotype might still exist at levels below the detection limit. The authors acknowledged a small sample size and a lack of race- or environment-matched controls, because almost all Ugandans acquire CMV before adulthood. Of around 19 CMV-infected infants, several carried the public Vdelta1 clonotype: three infants infected postnatally before 120 days of age and the congenitally infected infant.

Pregnant women getting prenatal care were recruited in Kampala, Uganda, and their infants were enrolled; maternal HIV status had to be documented. Home visits to families took place weekly, and collection of infant clinical information, oral swabs and peripheral blood began at 6 weeks of age and was repeated every 4 months after that. After blood was collected in heparin tubes, PBMC were isolated using Ficoll-Paque density gradient centrifugation and then cryopreserved. Including cysteine and phenylalanine, the CDR3 has 19 amino acids. CDR3 DNA is the only sequence kept; it has 57 bases, read in frame from the first base. The germline V gene provides CDR1 GEAIGNYY and CDR2 EKD. V lost 2 bases and J lost 0 bases, and the count of bases not matched to a germline gene is 8.

Rearrangement joined TRDV2 to TRDJ2; the central 13 bases match TRDD3. The sequence derives from a human donor who was a Ugandan infant, either HIV-exposed or HIV-unexposed (not recorded which). This specimen was peripheral blood, taken at time point 1 of longitudinal follow-up. CDR3 sequence: CACDKVLGDTRTLTAQLFF. The bases read TGTGCCTGTGACAAAGTACTGGGGGATACGCGCACTTTGACAGCACAACTCTTCTTT.